Below, 30 T cell receptor beta chains from the same sample are listed, as sequenced in a study of T cell clonality in common variable immunodeficiency. Study results and caveats: Fewer deletions and N-nucleotide insertions were reportedly seen in common variable immunodeficiency TCR beta sequences.

Sequencing was performed with immunoSEQ multiplex PCR; in TCRdb, only in-frame clones are kept and a portion is missing. Observed in the sample are 25,000 to 30,000 clones, none of them singletons. No cognate antigen is known for these TCRs. Sequenced sample: peripheral blood mononuclear cells. The receptors were sampled from a human donor with common variable immunodeficiency.

Worth noting for this clone: The DNA ends 3 residues before the CDR3 does, and the rest of the CDR3 is filled in from the germline J gene. The genes are TRBV7-9 and TRBJ2-5; 7 nucleotides align to TRBD1. CDR3 length equals 15 residues. In germline, CDR1 is SEHNR, CDR2 FQNEAQ (reference sequence). With 1 base clipped from V and 7 bases from J, the junction kept 9 bases outside the gene matches. The CDR3 spells CASSLGAGGTATQYF. The CDR3 bases that were read are TGTGCCAGCAGCTTAGGGGCAGGGGGTACGGCGACC. Supplemented by reference TRBV7-9 and TRBJ2-5, the full variable domain reads DTGVSQNPRHKITKRGQNVTFRCDPISEHNRLYWYRQTLGQGPEFLTYFQNEAQLEKSRLLSDRFSAERPKGSFSTLEIQRTEQGDSAMYLCASSLGAGGTATQYFGPGTRLLVL.

This clone was observed a few times. The read stops 3 residues short of the end of the CDR3; the missing end is completed from the germline J gene. This chain joins TRBV19 and TRBJ2-5; perhaps TRBD1 as D (6 bases). With 0 bases removed from V and 3 bases from J, the gap between germline ends came to 11 bases. This CDR3 has 15 residues. CDR1 is LNHDA, CDR2 SQIVND, per germline (reference sequence). The sequenced CDR3 bases are TGTGCCAGTAGTATAGATCTTCCAGGGGAAGAGACC. Translating gives CASSIDLPGEET. The entire CDR3 protein reads CASSIDLPGEETQYF.

In this sample, this clone turned up many times. Sequencing ends 3 residues short of the CDR3 end; the germline J gene provides the rest. The chain is built from TRBV7-8 and TRBJ2-5; 7 bases agree with TRBD1. Per the germline V gene, CDR1 is SGHVS and CDR2 is FQNEAQ. The ends lost 2 bases at V and 1 base at J; junction bases unmatched: 4. This CDR3 has 15 residues. The covered CDR3 bases are TGTGCCAGCAGCTTACCAGGGGGTTTCCAAGAGACC. Translated, it gives CASSLPGGFQET. The complete CDR3 protein is CASSLPGGFQETQYF.

In regard to this clone: The read halts 3 residues ahead of the CDR3 end, with the missing end drawn from the germline J gene. The chain links TRBV20-1 to TRBJ2-3, with D possibly being TRBD2 (7 bases). The V gene lost 6 bases and the J gene lost 1 base, with 14 bases spanning the gap. From germline, CDR1 is DFQATT and CDR2 SNEGSKA (reference sequence). This CDR3 has 14 amino acids. The covered CDR3 bases are TGCAGTGCGATCGGGGGGCGGGGCACAGATACG. Its translation is CSAIGGRGTDT. In full, the CDR3 reads CSAIGGRGTDTQYF.

This clone was picked up a small number of times. The read ends 3 residues early relative to the CDR3; the germline J gene fills the gap. This chain uses TRBV19 with TRBJ2-3; TRBD2 matches at 10 bases. Germline assignment: CDR1 LNHDA and CDR2 SQIVND (reference sequence). The CDR3 is made up of 16 amino acids. V was pared by 5 bases and J by 5 bases, with 10 bases of the junction left unmatched. This CDR3 is CASSGRVAGGLDTQYF. Partial CDR3 DNA: TGTGCCAGTAGTGGCCGGGTAGCGGGGGGTTTAGATACG.

This clone was detected a few times. From the germline J gene comes the end of the CDR3, since the read stops 3 residues before it. The chain couples TRBV19 to TRBJ2-2, with 7 bases aligning to TRBD1. Germline CDR1 and CDR2: LNHDA and SQIVND (reference sequence). J gave up 3 bases and V 8 bases, and 9 bases lay outside the gene matches. The CDR3 has 15 amino acids. The CDR3 loop reads CASEETGWDTGELFF. The part of the CDR3 DNA that was read is TGTGCCAGTGAAGAGACAGGGTGGGACACCGGGGAG.

On this clone itself: Read sequence stops 3 residues before the CDR3 end, and the germline J gene provides the missing end. The V call is TRBV6-2 or TRBV6-3, the J call TRBJ1-2; 7 bases line up with TRBD1. V trimming: 2 bases; J trimming: 3 bases; junction bases outside the gene matches: 0. Germline V CDR1 and CDR2: MNHEY, SVGEGT. This CDR3 region has 13 residues. This CDR3 is CASSYTGDYGYTF. CDR3 DNA, as far as it was read: TGTGCCAGCAGTTACACAGGGGACTATGGC.

This clone has more than one count but fewer than ten. The read ends 3 residues early relative to the CDR3; the germline J gene fills the gap. V is TRBV6-2 or TRBV6-3 and J is TRBJ2-7, with TRBD1 matching 8 bases. J gave up 2 bases and V 6 bases, and 3 bases lay outside the gene matches. CDR1 and CDR2 from the germline V gene are MNHEY and SVGEGT. The CDR3 runs 13 residues. Partial CDR3 DNA: TGTGCCAGCAGCCGGGACAGGCCCTACGAG. It yields the protein CASSRDRPYE. The CDR3 in full is CASSRDRPYEQYF.

This clone was seen many times. The read halts 3 residues ahead of the CDR3 end, with the missing end drawn from the germline J gene. This chain joins TRBV30 and TRBJ2-3, with 7 bases aligning to TRBD2. CDR1 is GTSNPN, CDR2 SVGIG, per germline (reference sequence). This CDR3 has 15 amino acids. V dropped 0 bases and J dropped 7; count of bases not matched to a gene: 10. The sequenced CDR3 bases are TGTGCCTGGAGTGTAGCCGTCGGTAGCGGGCATACG. Translated, it gives CAWSVAVGSGHT. The CDR3 in full is CAWSVAVGSGHTQYF.

This clone was detected only a few times. The read terminates 3 residues before the CDR3 end, so the remaining end is supplied by the germline J gene. J is TRBJ2-7 and V is TRBV29-1; TRBD1 is a possible D gene (5 bases). V was trimmed by 4 bases and J by 0 bases, leaving 10 bases between them. There are 13 residues in the CDR3. CDR1 and CDR2 (germline): SQVTM, ANQGSEA. The sequenced part of the CDR3 DNA is TGCAGCGTTGGGGCAGGGAACTCCTACGAG. Encoded protein: CSVGAGNSYE. In full, the CDR3 is CSVGAGNSYEQYF.

CDR3 amino acids: CASRTLRDSSYEQYF. CDR3 DNA, as far as it was read: TGTGCCAGCAGGACACTCAGGGATAGCTCCTACGAG. The gene calls are TRBV2 and TRBJ2-7; D may be TRBD1 (5 bases). The read is 3 residues too short to cover the CDR3 end, so that end is filled in from the germline J gene. This CDR3 is built from 15 residues. From germline, CDR1 is SNHLY and CDR2 FYNNEI. V lost 6 bases and J lost 0, with 15 bases in between.

Concerning this clone itself: The read ends 3 residues early relative to the CDR3; the germline J gene fills the gap. V is TRBV7-3 and J is TRBJ2-3, with TRBD2 identical over 7 bases. Losses at the gene ends were 3 bases for V and 4 bases for J; bases not matched to a gene: 4. This CDR3 contains 14 residues. CDR1 is SGHTA, CDR2 FQGTGA, per germline. This CDR3 reads CASSLGGSADTQYF. CDR3 DNA (partial): TGTGCCAGCAGCTTGGGGGGGTCGGCAGATACG.

This clone was detected many times. The sequenced fragment ends 3 residues before the CDR3 boundary, so the rest is inferred from the germline J gene. V usage is TRBV5-1 and J usage is TRBJ1-1, with D uncertain. CDR1 and CDR2 (germline): SGHRS, YFSETQ. V lost 4 bases, J lost 0 bases, and 10 bases lay in between. This CDR3 spans 14 amino acids. CDR3 sequence: CASSESTMNTEAFF. The CDR3 bases that were read are TGCGCCAGCAGCGAGAGCACCATGAACACTGAA. The variable domain in full, with the rest retrieved from reference TRBV5-1 and TRBJ1-1, is KAGVTQTPRYLIKTRGQQVTLSCSPISGHRSVSWYQQTPGQGLQFLFEYFSETQRNKGNFPGRFSGRQFSNSRSEMNVSTLELGDSALYLCASSESTMNTEAFFGQGTRLTVV.

This clone was counted only a few times. With the read ending 3 residues before the CDR3 end, the germline J gene is used to fill in that end. This chain links TRBV7-6 with TRBJ2-1, with 9 bases that match TRBD2. CDR3 size: 15 residues. Germline values: CDR1 SGHVS, CDR2 FNYEAQ. V lost 4 bases to trimming and J lost 4 bases; unmatched junction nucleotides: 5. CDR3: CASSSGLAGYNEQFF. Incomplete CDR3 DNA: TGTGCCAGCAGCTCGGGTCTAGCGGGGTACAATGAG.

By share, this clone counts as medium-sized. The CDR3 goes on 3 residues after the read ends, and that part is filled in from the germline J gene. The genes are TRBV15 and TRBJ1-4; D possibly corresponds to TRBD1 (6 bases). The V end lost 6 bases, the J end lost 2 bases, and 13 bases lay between the germline ends. Germline V CDR1 and CDR2: LNHNV, YYDKDF (reference sequence). CDR3 length: 15 residues. Partial CDR3 DNA: TGTGCCACCAGGGGGGGGCTGAACACTAATGAAAAA. This translates into CATRGGLNTNEK. The full CDR3 sequence reads CATRGGLNTNEKLFF.

Ten or more counts support this clone. The read terminates 3 residues before the CDR3 end, so the remaining end is supplied by the germline J gene. This chain joins TRBV19 and TRBJ2-3; 14 bases align to TRBD2. After removal of 5 bases from V and 8 bases from J, the junction contained 12 bases not matched to a gene. From germline, CDR1 is LNHDA and CDR2 SQIVND (reference sequence). This CDR3 spans 17 amino acids. CDR3 sequence reads: CASSPLGLAGGLITQYF. The CDR3 DNA, read in part, is TGTGCCAGTAGTCCCCTTGGACTAGCGGGGGGCTTGATTACG.

As to this clone: The read terminates 3 residues before the CDR3 end, so the remaining end is supplied by the germline J gene. The chain links TRBV7-3 to TRBJ2-2; the match to TRBD2 covers 13 bases. J was trimmed by 6 bases and V by 3 bases; bases with no gene match: 1. This CDR3 has 15 amino acids. Germline V CDR1 and CDR2: SGHTA, FQGTGA. This CDR3 reads CASSFGLAGAGELFF. CDR3 bases read: TGTGCCAGCAGCTTCGGACTAGCGGGGGCCGGGGAG.

This clone has ten or more counts. Read data end 3 residues before the CDR3 end; the end is taken from the germline J gene. The chain joins TRBV7-3 to TRBJ2-7; 10 positions match TRBD2. The junction had 8 bases not matched to a gene; V was cut back by 2 bases and J by 4 bases. The CDR3 spans 16 residues. CDR1 and CDR2 (germline): SGHTA, FQGTGA. CDR3: CASSLGSGGDSYEQYF. CDR3 DNA (partial): TGTGCCAGCAGCTTAGGGAGCGGGGGGGACTCTTACGAG.

Concerning this clone: The sequence runs out 3 residues before the end of the CDR3; the remainder is reconstructed from the germline J gene. This chain links TRBV7-3 with TRBJ2-1, with 11 bases identical to TRBD2. The germline gives CDR1 SGHTA, CDR2 FQGTGA. This CDR3 spans 16 amino acids. V shed 5 bases and J 9 bases; nucleotides not matched to a gene: 12. The CDR3: CASSPLLAGGSGEQFF. CDR3 DNA, as far as it was read: TGTGCCAGCAGCCCCCTATTAGCGGGGGGGTCCGGTGAG.

This clone was detected ten times or more. The read terminates 3 residues ahead of where the CDR3 ends, so the germline J gene completes it. V is TRBV14 and J is TRBJ2-1, with 8 positions matching TRBD1. The CDR3 totals 16 residues. CDR1 is SGHDN and CDR2 is FVKESK in the germline V gene. V lost 5 bases and J lost 3; bases outside the gene matches: 9. The CDR3 here is CASSTGTGRYYNEQFF. Partial CDR3 DNA: TGTGCCAGCAGCACAGGGACAGGTAGGTACTACAATGAG.

By proportion, this clone is medium-sized. The read terminates 3 residues ahead of where the CDR3 ends, so the germline J gene completes it. The genes are TRBV15 and TRBJ2-3; possible D gene TRBD1, 5 bases. V lost 0 bases and J 3 bases, leaving 10 bases between the germline ends. Germline lookup yields CDR1 LNHNV and CDR2 YYDKDF (reference sequence). The length of the CDR3 is 15 residues. The DNA read from the CDR3 is TGTGCCACCAGCAGAGAGCAGGGTTGGACAGATACG. It specifies CATSREQGWTDT. The CDR3 in its entirety is CATSREQGWTDTQYF.

On this clone itself: The read ends 3 residues shy of where the CDR3 ends; the end is completed using the germline J gene. The chain employs TRBV5-1 and TRBJ1-6; D unresolved. Trimming took off 0 bases at V and 10 bases at J, with 14 bases between the two ends. CDR1 SGHRS and CDR2 YFSETQ come from the germline V gene. This CDR3 is built from 15 residues. The CDR3 sequence: CASSLGPGLGSPLHF. CDR3 bases read: TGCGCCAGCAGCTTGGGACCTGGGCTGGGCTCACCC. The full variable domain, rest sourced from reference TRBV5-1 and TRBJ1-6, is KAGVTQTPRYLIKTRGQQVTLSCSPISGHRSVSWYQQTPGQGLQFLFEYFSETQRNKGNFPGRFSGRQFSNSRSEMNVSTLELGDSALYLCASSLGPGLGSPLHFGNGTRLTVT.

In its sample, this clone was seen many times. The read halts 3 residues ahead of the CDR3 end, with the missing end drawn from the germline J gene. The chain uses TRBV28 and TRBJ2-5; tentatively, D is TRBD2 (7 bases). V shed 2 bases and J shed 2 bases, with 12 bases lying between them. Germline lookup yields CDR1 MDHEN and CDR2 SYDVKM. This CDR3 comprises 15 residues. CDR3 loop: CASSLARGGQETQYF. The sequenced CDR3 bases are TGTGCCAGCAGTTTAGCGAGGGGGGGACAAGAGACC.

As for this clone: The read gets to within 3 residues of the CDR3 end, and the germline J gene fills in the rest. The chain employs TRBV7-6 and TRBJ1-5; tentative D call: TRBD1 (6 bases). Germline V gene lookup returns CDR1 SGHVS and CDR2 FNYEAQ. The CDR3 covers 16 residues. The V end was cut by 5 bases, the J end by 7 bases, with 21 bases between. This CDR3 is CASSVSPTGLGQPQHF. The part of the CDR3 DNA that was read is TGTGCCAGCAGCGTATCCCCCACAGGGCTCGGCCAGCCC. The full variable domain, its missing parts supplied by reference TRBV7-6 and TRBJ1-5, is GAGVSQSPRYKVTKRGQDVALRCDPISGHVSLYWYRQALGQGPEFLTYFNYEAQQDKSGLPNDRFSAERPEGSISTLTIQRTEQRDSAMYRCASSVSPTGLGQPQHFGDGTRLSIL.

Notes on this clone: The read finishes 3 residues shy of the CDR3 end, and the germline J gene is used to complete it. The genes are TRBV5-6 and TRBJ1-1; TRBD1 might be the D (5 bases). Deletions cut 5 bases from V and 2 bases from J, with 13 bases between. The CDR3 loop spans 14 amino acids. Germline CDR1 reads SGHDT; CDR2 reads YYEEEE. The CDR3 bases that were read are TGTGCCAGCAGGCTAGGGGAATCCAACACTGAA. Translated: CASRLGESNTE. Given in full, the CDR3 is CASRLGESNTEAFF.

This clone has just a few counts. With the read ending 3 residues before the CDR3 end, the germline J gene is used to fill in that end. This chain links TRBV20-1 with TRBJ2-7, with TRBD2 matching over 15 bases. This CDR3 has 17 residues. Germline V gene lookup returns CDR1 DFQATT and CDR2 SNEGSKA (reference sequence). With V trimmed by 1 base and J by 0 bases, 4 bases remained unmatched. The sequenced part of the CDR3 DNA is TGCAGTGCTAGAGTGGGACTAGCGGGGGGATTCTCCTACGAG. Protein: CSARVGLAGGFSYE. The whole CDR3 sequence is CSARVGLAGGFSYEQYF.

This clone ranks as medium-sized. The sequence runs out 3 residues before the end of the CDR3; the remainder is reconstructed from the germline J gene. The V and J genes are TRBV5-1 and TRBJ2-5, with a possible D match to TRBD1 (5 bases). CDR3 size: 16 residues. Germline CDR1 reads SGHRS; CDR2 reads YFSETQ. Deletions cut 0 bases from V and 2 bases from J, with 14 bases between. The CDR3 DNA, read in part, is TGCGCCAGCAGCTTGGTTCGACAGTCGATGCAAGAGACC. This translates into CASSLVRQSMQET. The whole CDR3 protein reads CASSLVRQSMQETQYF.

As for this clone: The CDR3 goes on 3 residues after the read ends, and that part is filled in from the germline J gene. The chain links TRBV18 to TRBJ2-7, with D possibly TRBD1 on 5 matching bases. V was cut by 2 bases and J by 4 bases, with 18 bases left in between. The length of the CDR3 is 16 residues. The germline V gene has CDR1 KGHSH and CDR2 LQKENI. CDR3 residues: CASSPKDRQDKYEQYF. The part of the CDR3 DNA that was read is TGTGCCAGCTCACCAAAGGATCGCCAGGACAAGTACGAG.

Worth noting for this clone: The read ends 3 residues shy of where the CDR3 ends; the end is completed using the germline J gene. The rearrangement links TRBV19 to TRBJ1-2; 7 bases fit TRBD1. Germline V gene lookup returns CDR1 LNHDA and CDR2 SQIVND (reference sequence). V shed 8 bases, J shed 2 bases, and the junction held 5 bases outside the gene matches. This CDR3 region has 13 residues. The covered CDR3 bases are TGTGCCAGTGCCAGGGACAGCAACTATGGC. Translating gives CASARDSNYG. In full, the CDR3 reads CASARDSNYGYTF.

This clone was counted many times. This chain's CDR3 is CASSLYSATGGGYTF. CDR3 bases read: TGTGCCAGCAGCTTATATTCGGCGACAGGGGGCGGC. This chain joins TRBV11-2 and TRBJ1-2; 10 nucleotides match TRBD1. The CDR3 extends 3 residues past the end of the read, so its final part is completed from the germline J gene. The CDR3 consists of 15 residues. Germline V gene data show CDR1 as SGHAT and CDR2 as FQNNGV.